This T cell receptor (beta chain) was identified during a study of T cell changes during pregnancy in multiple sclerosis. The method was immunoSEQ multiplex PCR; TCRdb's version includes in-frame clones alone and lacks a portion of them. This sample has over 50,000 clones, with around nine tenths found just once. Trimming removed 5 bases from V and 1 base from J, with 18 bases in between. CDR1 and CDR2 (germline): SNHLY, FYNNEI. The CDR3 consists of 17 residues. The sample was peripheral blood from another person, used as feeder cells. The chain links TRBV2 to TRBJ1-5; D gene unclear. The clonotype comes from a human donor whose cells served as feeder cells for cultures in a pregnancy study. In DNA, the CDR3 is TGTGCCAGCAGTCCTCGACGGGGAAGTGCGAGCAATCAGCCCCAGCATTTT. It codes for CASSPRRGSASNQPQHF. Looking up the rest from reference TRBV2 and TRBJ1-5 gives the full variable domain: EPEVTQTPSHQVTQMGQEVILRCVPISNHLYFYWYRQILGQKVEFLVSFYNNEISEKSEIFDDQFSVERPDGSNFTLKIRSTKLEDSAMYFCASSPRRGSASNQPQHFGDGTRLSIL.